A single T cell receptor (beta chain) is shown here with its context. This could be a read error, since a much larger clone is one nucleotide away. One entry per CDR3 protein results from TCRdb running MiXCR on the 5' RACE reads. The sample carries about 350,000 distinct CDR3 sequences, roughly 13% recorded once. This sample was included in a study of T-cell memory formation after mild COVID-19. On the study more broadly: Among the donors, TCR clusters were largely specific to each donor.

CDR3 size: 17 residues. CDR1 is SGDLS and CDR2 is YYNGEE in the germline V gene. V gene TRBV9 combines with J gene TRBJ2-1; 8 positions match TRBD2. The sample taken for sequencing was PBMCs or a T cell subset sorted from them (not recorded which). The sequence was collected from a man in his late teens or twenties who had mild COVID-19 (a few samples of this study predate the infection). Cell type and time point are not known. The CDR3 nucleotides are TGTGCCAGCAGCCCTGGGGCGGCTAGCGGGTCTTACAATGAGCAGTTATTC. It is translated as CASSPGAASGSYNEQLF.